The 8 T cell receptor beta chains below come from one sample, sequenced in a study of beta chain features in type 1 diabetes. Findings and limits, study-wide: Among patients with Type 1 diabetes, TCRB CDR3s were moderately but significantly shorter in every one of the four CD4+ subsets.

Their antigens are not known. Reverse transcribing all isolated RNA meant expressed TCRB transcripts were sequenced. Profiling relied on immunoSEQ multiplex PCR, and the TCRdb table lists in-frame clones only, not all of them. The top ten clones hold about 0.9% of a sample with roughly 160,000 clones, 7.8% of them seen once. Source material: central memory CD4+ T cells from blood. The receptors derive from a middle-aged woman with type 1 diabetes.

The chain combines TRBV4-3 with TRBJ1-5; D is unclear. V dropped 0 bases and J dropped 6 bases, with 6 bases sitting between them. The CDR3 contains 13 residues. The germline gives CDR1 LGHNA, CDR2 YSLEER. The chain's CDR3 is CASSQDIGQPQHF. CDR3 in DNA: TGCGCCAGCAGCCAAGATATCGGTCAGCCCCAGCATTTT.

This clone was recorded a few times. This sequence joins TRBV20-1 and TRBJ1-2; D remains unclear. This CDR3 spans 10 amino acids. The ends were cut back, 6 bases at V and 4 bases at J, with 6 bases in the middle. From germline, CDR1 is DFQATT and CDR2 SNEGSKA (reference sequence). The CDR3 DNA sequence: TGCAGTGCCTCCAGCTATGGCTACACCTTC. This sequence encodes CSASSYGYTF.

The CDR3 spells CASSPVSAGLGANVLTF. The CDR3 DNA is TGTGCCAGTAGTCCAGTATCAGCAGGGCTCGGGGCCAACGTCCTGACTTTC. The chain employs TRBV19 and TRBJ2-6, with D possibly matching TRBD1 (5 bases). V was shortened by 5 bases and J by 4 bases, with 18 bases between the two germline ends. Germline CDR1 reads LNHDA; CDR2 reads SQIVND (reference sequence). The CDR3 totals 17 residues. Complete variable domain (other parts from reference TRBV19 and TRBJ2-6): DGGITQSPKYLFRKEGQNVTLSCEQNLNHDAMYWYRQDPGQGLRLIYYSQIVNDFQKGDIAEGYSVSREKKESFPLTVTSAQKNPTAFYLCASSPVSAGLGANVLTFGAGSRLTVL.

In this sample, this clone turned up a few times. The gene calls are TRBV9 and TRBJ1-3, with D unresolved. CDR1 is SGDLS, CDR2 YYNGEE, per germline. This CDR3 comprises 16 residues. Trimming cost V 0 bases and J 0 bases, with 10 bases left between them. CDR3 sequence (DNA): TGTGCCAGCAGCGTAGGGCGGGCCCTCTCTGGAAACACCATATATTTT. Residues: CASSVGRALSGNTIYF.

This clone was detected a few times. V and J are TRBV5-1 and TRBJ2-3, with D possibly matching TRBD1 (5 bases). CDR3 size: 14 residues. Germline V gene lookup returns CDR1 SGHRS and CDR2 YFSETQ. The V end was cut by 4 bases, the J end by 4 bases, with 13 bases between. The CDR3 loop is CASSLAGAPDTQYF. CDR3 DNA: TGCGCCAGCAGCCTCGCTGGGGCCCCAGATACGCAGTATTTT.

This clone was counted a few times. J is TRBJ2-5 and V is TRBV13, with TRBD2 identical over 10 bases. J was trimmed by 4 bases and V by 5 bases; bases with no gene match: 7. There are 15 residues in the CDR3. Germline loops: CDR1 PRHDT, CDR2 FYEKMQ (reference sequence). The CDR3 loop reads CASSTLAGVAETQYF. The DNA for the CDR3 is TGTGCCAGCAGCACCCTAGCGGGAGTAGCAGAGACCCAGTACTTC.

The CDR3 protein is CSVDINGYTF. The CDR3 DNA sequence: TGCAGCGTTGATATAAATGGCTACACCTTC. The V gene is TRBV29-1, the J gene TRBJ1-2, with D uncertain. The V end lost 3 bases, the J end lost 6 bases, and 5 bases lay between the germline ends. Germline CDR1 reads SQVTM; CDR2 reads ANQGSEA. The CDR3 is 10 amino acids.

This chain links TRBV7-9 with TRBJ2-5; 10 nucleotides line up with TRBD2. Trimming removed 8 bases from V and 0 bases from J; junction bases left unmatched: 6. The CDR3 consists of 15 residues. The germline V gene encodes CDR1 SEHNR and CDR2 FQNEAQ (reference sequence). DNA of the CDR3: TGTGCCAGCTGCGTTAGCGGGGGGTACCAAGAGACCCAGTACTTC. Its translation is CASCVSGGYQETQYF.